This T cell receptor (beta chain) emerged from a study of T cell repertoires in cytomegalovirus infection. At the level of the study: Indicated by public TCR beta signatures were CMV infection and matching HLA type. The study, taken as a whole, reports: Within the response measured ex vivo, HLA-C-restricted CMV-specific TCR beta clonotypes were dominant.

TCRdb reprocessed the reads with MiXCR, giving one entry per CDR3 protein. The repertoire consists of roughly 160,000 distinct CDR3 sequences, with approximately 21% occurring once and the leading ten covering 20% to 30%. About this clonotype: Its antigen is as yet unknown.

This clonotype originated in a human donor in good health (CMV status not recorded). Some clones in this sample may be carry-over from other donors' samples. The sample in question was CD8+ T cells from cultured PBMCs, obtained from culture after CMV antigen stimulation.

CDR3 in amino acids: CASSPWGGVRDEQYF. CDR3 sequence (DNA): TGTGCCAGCAGCCCCTGGGGGGGTGTTAGGGACGAGCAGTACTTC. The rearrangement joins TRBV12-3 or TRBV12-4 to TRBJ2-7; 7 bases align to TRBD2. V lost 6 bases to trimming and J lost 5 bases; unmatched junction nucleotides: 13. CDR3 length: 15 amino acids.